The next 30 T cell receptor beta chains were all read from a single sample in a study of blood T cell repertoires in COVID-19. The repertoire was sequenced with immunoSEQ multiplex PCR; TCRdb's copy has only in-frame clones and lacks some. This table has about 350,000 clones, roughly nine tenths appearing once. The sample consisted of peripheral blood. The receptors were gathered from an older woman with COVID-19, enrolled during active disease.

The rearrangement links TRBV27 to TRBJ1-5; a possible D gene is TRBD1 (5 bases). Germline V gene sequence: CDR1 MNHEY, CDR2 SMNVEV (reference sequence). This CDR3 is built from 13 residues. V lost 2 bases and J 6 bases, leaving 8 bases between the germline ends. As DNA, the CDR3 is TGTGCCAGCAGTTTACAGGGCGGTCAGCCCCAGCATTTT. Its protein product is CASSLQGGQPQHF.

The chain has TRBV19 and TRBJ2-1, with TRBD1 identical over 9 bases. V was pared by 5 bases and J by 7 bases, with 6 bases of the junction left unmatched. The germline V gene has CDR1 LNHDA and CDR2 SQIVND (reference sequence). The CDR3 sequence is 14 residues long. The CDR3 spells CASSLTGGKNEQFF. The CDR3 DNA follows: TGTGCCAGTAGTTTGACAGGGGGTAAGAATGAGCAGTTCTTC.

The chain is built from TRBV5-1 and TRBJ2-5; 12 bases align to TRBD2. Trimming removed 4 bases from V and 2 bases from J; junction bases left unmatched: 6. CDR3 length equals 16 residues. Germline V gene lookup returns CDR1 SGHRS and CDR2 YFSETQ. CDR3 region: CASSPGLAGRQETQYF. For the CDR3, the DNA is TGCGCCAGCAGCCCTGGACTAGCGGGGCGACAAGAGACCCAGTACTTC.

This clone was picked up a small number of times. The V and J genes are TRBV13 and TRBJ1-3; 7 bases agree with TRBD1. Trimming took 5 bases from V and 0 from J; bases not matched to a gene: 19. The CDR3 extends over 20 amino acids. CDR1 is PRHDT, CDR2 FYEKMQ, per germline (reference sequence). The CDR3, as DNA: TGTGCCAGCAGCCTACCGGGACAGACCTTACCCGAACTCTCTGGAAACACCATATATTTT. Its translation: CASSLPGQTLPELSGNTIYF.

Only one count was recorded for this clone. V usage is TRBV20-1 and J usage is TRBJ2-4; 8 bases are a match to TRBD1. The CDR3 loop spans 11 amino acids. Germline trimming cut 7 bases from V and 9 bases from J; bases unmatched to any gene: 5. The germline V gene encodes CDR1 DFQATT and CDR2 SNEGSKA (reference sequence). The CDR3 nucleotides are TGCAGTGTCCCACAGGGGGGCATTCAGTACTTC. Protein sequence: CSVPQGGIQYF.

The gene calls are TRBV9 and TRBJ1-6; 8 nucleotides agree with TRBD1. The length of the CDR3 is 14 residues. Per germline, CDR1 SGDLS and CDR2 YYNGEE. Trimming took 2 bases from V and 8 from J; bases not matched to a gene: 3. CDR3 region: CASSVDRGDSPLHF. The CDR3, as DNA: TGTGCCAGCAGCGTCGACAGGGGCGATTCACCCCTCCACTTT.

The chain is built from TRBV29-1 and TRBJ1-1, with D tentatively TRBD1 (5 bases). Germline V gene sequence: CDR1 SQVTM, CDR2 ANQGSEA. The CDR3 spans 11 residues. The V and J ends lost 4 bases and 10 bases respectively, with 13 bases between them. The CDR3 loop reads CSVVGGSVAFF. The CDR3 region has the DNA TGCAGCGTTGTGGGGGGTTCCGTAGCTTTCTTT.

The gene calls are TRBV4-1 and TRBJ1-4; D is possibly TRBD1 (6 bases). The CDR3 contains 16 residues. The germline V and J ends were trimmed by 0 bases and 3 bases, with 11 bases remaining between them. Per germline, CDR1 MGHRA and CDR2 YSYEKL. The CDR3 loop is CASSQDRGAANEKLFF. Here the CDR3 DNA reads TGCGCCAGCAGCCAAGATCGGGGGGCAGCTAATGAAAAACTGTTTTTT.

For the CDR3, the DNA is TGTGCCAGCACCCCAGGCCGAGACAGAACCTACGAGCAGTACTTC. Protein: CASTPGRDRTYEQYF. This chain links TRBV7-2 with TRBJ2-7; tentative D call: TRBD1 (5 bases). V was clipped by 7 bases and J by 2 bases, with 18 bases between them. CDR1 is SGHTA and CDR2 is FQGNSA in the germline V gene. This CDR3 spans 15 amino acids.

This clone is a singleton in its sample. The V call is TRBV7-9, the J call TRBJ2-1; 11 bases are a match to TRBD2. Per germline, CDR1 SEHNR and CDR2 FQNEAQ (reference sequence). Germline trimming cut 1 base from V and 3 bases from J; bases unmatched to any gene: 5. CDR3 length: 17 amino acids. CDR3: CASSLVAGGRFYNEQFF. The DNA of the CDR3 is TGTGCCAGCAGCTTAGTAGCGGGGGGGCGGTTCTACAATGAGCAGTTCTTC.

The chain uses TRBV30 and TRBJ1-3; D gene unclear. V lost 5 bases and J lost 0, with 11 bases in between. Per the germline V gene, CDR1 is GTSNPN and CDR2 is SVGIG (reference sequence). CDR3 length: 14 amino acids. The CDR3 is CAWSTTSSGNTIYF. In DNA, the CDR3 is TGTGCCTGGTCAACTACGAGCTCTGGAAACACCATATATTTT.

The genes are TRBV1 and TRBJ2-7; TRBD1 is taken as the D call from the table, unchecked against the DNA. TRBV1 is an annotated pseudogene. The CDR3 covers 15 residues. CDR3 in amino acids: CTSGDGTGGTYEQYF. CDR3 coding DNA: TGCACCAGCGGAGACGGGACAGGGGGCACCTACGAGCAGTACTTC.

This chain uses TRBV7-3 with TRBJ2-3, with TRBD2 as a possible D gene (6 bases). The CDR3 loop spans 15 amino acids. Per germline, CDR1 SGHTA and CDR2 FQGTGA. V lost 2 bases and J lost 6, with 15 bases in between. CDR3: CASSLGVLGGDTQYF. The CDR3 DNA is TGTGCCAGCAGCTTAGGCGTCCTGGGAGGCGATACGCAGTATTTT.

The V call is TRBV11-2, the J call TRBJ2-5; D uncertain. With 0 bases removed from V and 5 bases from J, the gap between germline ends came to 7 bases. CDR1 and CDR2 (germline): SGHAT, FQNNGV. This CDR3 has 13 amino acids. The CDR3 region is CASSLDPLETQYF. Written as DNA, the CDR3 is TGTGCCAGCAGCTTAGATCCACTTGAGACCCAGTACTTC.

The chain is built from TRBV19 and TRBJ2-1; D uncertain. This CDR3 is built from 13 residues. Germline assignment: CDR1 LNHDA and CDR2 SQIVND (reference sequence). The V end lost 2 bases, the J end lost 7 bases, and 9 bases lay between the germline ends. The CDR3 DNA is TGTGCCAGTAGTATAAACTATAATAATGAGCAGTTCTTC. It yields the protein CASSINYNNEQFF.

The chain has TRBV5-4 and TRBJ2-3; 8 nucleotides agree with TRBD2. The CDR3 contains 16 residues. Per germline, CDR1 SGHNT and CDR2 YYREEE (reference sequence). With V trimmed by 4 bases and J by 1 base, 8 bases remained unmatched. CDR3 loop: CASSPAVRGGTDTQYF. The CDR3 bases are TGTGCCAGCAGCCCGGCTGTGCGGGGGGGCACAGATACGCAGTATTTT.

The chain joins TRBV3-1 (or the pseudogene TRBV3-2) to TRBJ2-7; D is unresolved. V lost 4 bases and J 6 bases, leaving 10 bases between the germline ends. The CDR3 is 12 amino acids. The germline gives CDR1 LGHDT, CDR2 YNNKEL (reference sequence). The DNA of the CDR3 is TGTGCCAGCAGCCTAACGTTCGGCGAGCAGTACTTC. This translates into CASSLTFGEQYF.

The chain employs TRBV28 and TRBJ2-2; D ambiguous. Germline lookup yields CDR1 MDHEN and CDR2 SYDVKM. The CDR3 is 14 residues long. V lost 3 bases to trimming and J lost 0 bases, with 5 bases between them. CDR3 protein: CASSFRANTGELFF. Written as DNA, the CDR3 is TGTGCCAGCAGTTTTCGGGCGAACACCGGGGAGCTGTTTTTT.

This clone has at least ten counts. V gene TRBV15 combines with J gene TRBJ2-2; 12 bases are shared with TRBD2. V gave up 4 bases and J gave up 3 bases; unmatched junction bases: 12. CDR1 and CDR2 from the germline V gene are LNHNV and YYDKDF (reference sequence). The CDR3 runs to 19 residues. The CDR3 DNA is TGTGCCACCAGCAAGACCTGGACTAGCGGGGCGGCTTACACCGGGGAGCTGTTTTTT. Translation gives CATSKTWTSGAAYTGELFF.

This clone was observed a handful of times. The V call is TRBV3-1 (or the pseudogene TRBV3-2), the J call TRBJ1-1; perhaps TRBD1 as D (5 bases). This CDR3 spans 14 amino acids. CDR1 and CDR2 (germline): LGHDT, YNNKEL (reference sequence). Trimming cost V 4 bases and J 0 bases, with 9 bases left between them. The CDR3 DNA is TGTGCCAGCAGCCCCGGGACTCTGAACACTGAAGCTTTCTTT. Residues: CASSPGTLNTEAFF.

This chain's CDR3 is CASRLQGGNTEAFF. In DNA form, the CDR3 reads TGTGCCAGCAGATTACAGGGGGGGAACACTGAAGCTTTCTTT. This chain uses TRBV2 with TRBJ1-1; TRBD1 aligns across 8 bases. Germline trimming cut 6 bases from V and 1 base from J; bases unmatched to any gene: 4. This CDR3 has 14 amino acids. Germline CDR1 and CDR2: SNHLY and FYNNEI.

The chain employs TRBV6-5 and TRBJ2-7; 8 bases line up with TRBD1. With 7 bases clipped from V and 2 bases from J, the junction kept 10 bases outside the gene matches. Germline loops: CDR1 MNHEY, CDR2 SVGAGI. This CDR3 region has 15 residues. The CDR3 loop is CASIWVTGAPYEQYF. For the CDR3, the DNA is TGTGCCAGCATATGGGTGACAGGGGCCCCCTACGAGCAGTACTTC.

The V and J genes are TRBV7-3 and TRBJ1-6; a weak D match, TRBD1 (5 bases). Trimming cost V 2 bases and J 5 bases, with 22 bases left between them. In germline, CDR1 is SGHTA, CDR2 FQGTGA. This CDR3 is built from 19 residues. The CDR3 DNA reads as TGTGCCAGCAGCTTATTTAGGACATCGCCCACCGGAGATAATTCACCCCTCCACTTT. Translated: CASSLFRTSPTGDNSPLHF. The complete variable domain, with remaining parts taken from reference TRBV7-3 and TRBJ1-6, reads GAGVSQTPSNKVTEKGKYVELRCDPISGHTALYWYRQSLGQGPEFLIYFQGTGAADDSGLPNDRFFAVRPEGSVSTLKIQRTERGDSAVYLCASSLFRTSPTGDNSPLHFGNGTRLTVT.

V is TRBV6-5 and J is TRBJ1-5, with 7 bases that match TRBD1. The germline CDR1 and CDR2 sequences are MNHEY and SVGAGI. The CDR3 consists of 14 residues. Trimming took 6 bases from V and 2 from J; bases not matched to a gene: 4. CDR3 bases: TGTGCCAGCAGACAAACAGGGGGCAATCAGCCCCAGCATTTT. Translating it yields CASRQTGGNQPQHF.

This clone came up once. The V gene is TRBV6-6, the J gene TRBJ1-2, with 8 bases aligning to TRBD1. V lost 7 bases, J lost 4 bases, and 8 bases stayed unmatched. This CDR3 has 14 residues. Germline loops: CDR1 MNHNY, CDR2 SVGAGI (reference sequence). The CDR3 loop reads CASNPDRDGYGYTF. Written as DNA, the CDR3 is TGTGCCAGCAACCCGGACAGGGACGGCTATGGCTACACCTTC.

This chain joins TRBV23-1 and TRBJ1-5; D perhaps matches TRBD1 (6 bases). TRBV23-1 is identified as an open reading frame with a role that is uncertain. The CDR3 loop spans 17 amino acids. V lost 5 bases and J lost 1, with 18 bases in between. In nucleotides, the CDR3 is TGCGCCAGCAGTGCCACAGGGAATATGGGCAGCAATCAGCCCCAGCATTTT. Translating gives CASSATGNMGSNQPQHF.

This sequence joins TRBV2 and TRBJ1-5, with D perhaps TRBD1 (5 bases). Germline values: CDR1 SNHLY, CDR2 FYNNEI. The length of the CDR3 is 15 residues. V was pared by 4 bases and J by 2 bases, with 12 bases between. The CDR3 reads CASSGGYPGNQPQHF. CDR3 sequence (DNA): TGTGCCAGCAGTGGGGGCTATCCTGGCAATCAGCCCCAGCATTTT.

V and J are TRBV19 and TRBJ2-5; D is unresolved. V was cut by 6 bases and J by 3 bases, with 5 bases left in between. Germline assignment: CDR1 LNHDA and CDR2 SQIVND (reference sequence). This CDR3 region has 11 residues. In nucleotides, the CDR3 is TGTGCCAGTAGCCGGGAAGAGACCCAGTACTTC. Translated: CASSREETQYF.

The chain combines TRBV19 with TRBJ1-6, with 8 bases lining up with TRBD1. CDR1 and CDR2 from the germline V gene are LNHDA and SQIVND (reference sequence). Trimming cost V 4 bases and J 10 bases; bases outside gene matches: 9. The CDR3 length is 15 residues. DNA of the CDR3: TGTGCCAGTAGTACTCTCCGGACAGGGTGGTCACCCCTCCACTTT. Its translation is CASSTLRTGWSPLHF.

This sequence joins TRBV19 and TRBJ2-5, with D possibly matching TRBD2 (7 bases). Trimming left V 2 bases short and J 4 bases short, with 14 bases between. This CDR3 spans 15 amino acids. Germline CDR1 and CDR2: LNHDA and SQIVND (reference sequence). This CDR3 reads CASSILGGARETQYF. The DNA for the CDR3 is TGTGCCAGTAGTATACTAGGGGGGGCCCGAGAGACCCAGTACTTC. The variable domain in full, with the rest retrieved from reference TRBV19 and TRBJ2-5, is DGGITQSPKYLFRKEGQNVTLSCEQNLNHDAMYWYRQDPGQGLRLIYYSQIVNDFQKGDIAEGYSVSREKKESFPLTVTSAQKNPTAFYLCASSILGGARETQYFGPGTRLLVL.